These 3 T cell receptor beta chains came from one sample sequenced in a study of blood T cell repertoires in COVID-19 (dated by TCRdb to about 2020). Receptor libraries were prepared by the immunoSEQ multiplex PCR assay. TCRdb took over this immuneACCESS table, retaining in-frame rearrangements with V and J assigned. Such tables are incomplete; in checked studies, under half of the missing clones stem from an unresolved V gene, and the remainder is unexplained. Present in this sample are approximately 300,000 clones, about 82% of which were seen just once. Around 4.5% of the sample lies in the top ten. Sequencing was carried out using peripheral blood. All receptors derive from a woman in her fifties or sixties with active or convalescent COVID-19.

V is TRBV28 and J is TRBJ1-2, with D unclear. Germline V lookup: CDR1 MDHEN, CDR2 SYDVKM. The V gene lost 1 base and the J gene lost 1 base, with 4 bases spanning the gap. The length of the CDR3 is 13 residues. CDR3 nucleotide sequence: TGTGCCAGCAGTTTATACGGTAACTATGGCTACACCTTC. Protein sequence: CASSLYGNYGYTF.

The V gene is TRBV15, the J gene TRBJ2-2; perhaps TRBD2 as D (6 bases). Germline V lookup: CDR1 LNHNV, CDR2 YYDKDF (reference sequence). Deletions cut 0 bases from V and 0 bases from J, with 8 bases between. There are 16 residues in the CDR3. CDR3 nucleotides: TGTGCCACCAGCAGAGAGGGGGGAGCGAACACCGGGGAGCTGTTTTTT. As protein: CATSREGGANTGELFF. Drawing the rest from reference TRBV15 and TRBJ2-2, the complete variable domain is DAMVIQNPRYQVTQFGKPVTLSCSQTLNHNVMYWYQQKSSQAPKLLFHYYDKDFNNEADTPDNFQSRRPNTSFCFLDIRSPGLGDTAMYLCATSREGGANTGELFFGEGSRLTVL.

This chain connects TRBV4-1 to TRBJ1-2, with 7 bases identical to TRBD1. Germline values: CDR1 MGHRA, CDR2 YSYEKL. The CDR3 length is 16 residues. V trimming: 10 bases; J trimming: 4 bases; junction bases outside the gene matches: 18. The CDR3 region is CATRREEGARGYGYTF. The DNA of the CDR3 is TGCGCCACGAGGAGAGAGGAGGGGGCGCGTGGCTATGGCTACACCTTC.